Listed below are T cell receptor beta chains from one sample, sequenced in a study of T-cell reconstitution after alpha-beta-depleted transplantation in children. TCRdb recomputed calls from the PCR reads with MiXCR, one row per CDR3 protein. The data contain about 540,000 distinct CDR3 sequences, around 17% of them singletons. The sequenced sample was PBMCs from the stem cell graft donor, obtained from the stem cell graft. The receptors here all came from a human donor who donated a stem cell graft to a child with acute lymphoblastic leukemia. Each CDR3 is given with its conserved first and last residue. A D gene is named only where the DNA matches it firmly. Not every row has a clone size; where given, it reads once, few, many or a size class.

CDR3,DNA,V,size,D,J
CSARASGTRGNEQFF,TGCAGTGCTAGAGCATCCGGGACTAGAGGGAATGAGCAGTTCTTC,TRBV20-1,few,TRBD2,TRBJ2-1
CASSHEGAYEQYF,TGTGCCAGCAGCCACGAGGGGGCCTACGAGCAGTACTTC,TRBV27,.,.,TRBJ2-7
CASSQGSVLQETQYF,TGCGCCAGCAGCCAAGGGTCGGTGCTCCAAGAGACCCAGTACTTC,TRBV4-1,few,.,TRBJ2-5
CAISESAGGGGAYEQYF,TGTGCCATCAGTGAGTCGGCAGGAGGCGGGGGGGCCTACGAGCAGTACTTC,TRBV10-3,.,TRBD2,TRBJ2-7
CASSFALAGGDNEQFF,TGTGCCAGCAGCTTCGCTTTAGCGGGAGGAGACAATGAGCAGTTCTTC,TRBV11-2,.,TRBD2,TRBJ2-1
CASSVAPVSYEQYF,TGTGCCAGCAGCGTAGCCCCAGTATCCTACGAGCAGTACTTC,TRBV9,few,.,TRBJ2-7
CASSGPLQGARTYEQYF,TGTGCCAGCAGCGGTCCCTTACAGGGGGCAAGGACCTACGAGCAGTACTTC,TRBV9,many,TRBD1,TRBJ2-7
CASSLGPTSTDTQYF,TGCGCCAGCAGCTTGGGGCCCACTAGCACAGATACGCAGTATTTT,TRBV5-1,.,.,TRBJ2-3
CASSLLAAQETQYF,TGCGCCAGCAGCTTACTAGCGGCCCAAGAGACCCAGTACTTC,TRBV5-1,few,TRBD2,TRBJ2-5
CASSPSGQGSGRSSYNEQFF,TGCGCCAGCAGCCCGAGCGGACAGGGTAGCGGGAGGTCCTCCTACAATGAGCAGTTCTTC,TRBV4-1,.,TRBD2,TRBJ2-1
CASSFTSEAFF,TGTGCCAGCAGTTTTACTTCTGAAGCTTTCTTT,TRBV12-3/TRBV12-4,.,.,TRBJ1-1
CATSRDPSKTQYF,TGTGCCACCAGCAGAGATCCTTCGAAGACCCAGTACTTC,TRBV15,few,.,TRBJ2-5
CASSYGGRDEKLFF,TGTGCCAGCAGTTACGGGGGGCGCGATGAAAAACTGTTTTTT,TRBV6-5,.,.,TRBJ1-4